The 10 T cell receptor beta chains presented below share a single source sample, sequenced in a study of cytomegalovirus exposure and HLA in healthy donors. 13 Jbeta primers and 60 Vbeta primers were used for the PCR. Profiled with immunoSEQ multiplex PCR; TCRdb holds only in-frame clones, not every one. Of 100,000 or so clones listed, approximately 80% were seen once; the top ten hold approximately 5.3%. The sequenced sample was PBMCs. The receptors originated from a young man in good health and CMV-seropositive.

The CDR3 here is CASSLTVGGRYLYNEQFF. The CDR3 coding sequence is TGCGCCAGCAGCCTAACAGTGGGCGGGAGATACCTTTACAATGAGCAGTTCTTC. The chain is built from TRBV5-1 and TRBJ2-1; 7 nucleotides match TRBD2. Losses at the gene ends were 4 bases for V and 4 bases for J; bases not matched to a gene: 17. Germline CDR1 SGHRS, CDR2 YFSETQ. The CDR3 sequence is 18 residues long.

The chain uses TRBV6-5 and TRBJ1-1, with D hard to call. The germline V gene encodes CDR1 MNHEY and CDR2 SVGAGI. V lost 2 bases, J lost 4 bases, and 11 bases lay in between. The CDR3 runs 14 residues. The CDR3 spells CASSYQRVGTEAFF. The DNA for the CDR3 is TGTGCCAGCAGTTACCAACGGGTAGGCACTGAAGCTTTCTTT.

The CDR3 DNA sequence: TGTGCCAGCAGTTACCACAGGGGACAAAATCAGCCCCAGCATTTT. Translated: CASSYHRGQNQPQHF. The rearrangement joins TRBV6-6 to TRBJ1-5; 7 bases align to TRBD1. Germline trimming cut 2 bases from V and 4 bases from J; bases unmatched to any gene: 5. The CDR3 loop spans 15 amino acids. CDR1 and CDR2 from the germline V gene are MNHNY and SVGAGI (reference sequence).

J is TRBJ2-1 and V is TRBV5-1; 7 positions match TRBD2. Trimming took 7 bases from V and 0 from J; bases not matched to a gene: 7. The CDR3 consists of 15 residues. CDR1 is SGHRS, CDR2 YFSETQ, per germline. DNA for the CDR3: TGCGCCAGCGGGGAGGGAACGAGCTCCTACAATGAGCAGTTCTTC. This sequence encodes CASGEGTSSYNEQFF.

The chain joins TRBV7-8 to TRBJ2-7, with D possibly TRBD1 on 5 matching bases. The CDR3 runs to 13 residues. From germline, CDR1 is SGHVS and CDR2 FQNEAQ. The V end was cut by 2 bases, the J end by 8 bases, with 13 bases between. CDR3 sequence: CASSLKGQGQQYF. The DNA for the CDR3 is TGTGCCAGCAGCTTAAAGGGCCAGGGCCAGCAGTACTTC.

The rearrangement links TRBV27 to TRBJ1-1, with 8 nucleotides matching TRBD1. Germline V gene sequence: CDR1 MNHEY, CDR2 SMNVEV (reference sequence). The CDR3 has 15 amino acids. Trimming removed 3 bases from V and 7 bases from J; junction bases left unmatched: 10. The CDR3: CASSFFQGARVEAFF. Written as DNA, the CDR3 is TGTGCCAGCAGTTTTTTTCAGGGGGCGCGGGTTGAAGCTTTCTTT.

V gene TRBV30 combines with J gene TRBJ2-5, with TRBD2 matching over 7 bases. The V gene's germline CDR1 is GTSNPN and CDR2 SVGIG (reference sequence). J lost 3 bases, V lost 6 bases, and 4 bases had no gene match. The CDR3 loop spans 12 amino acids. Written as DNA, the CDR3 is TGTGCCTGCAATGCGGGGGAAGAGACCCAGTACTTC. Protein: CACNAGEETQYF. The full variable domain, in which reference TRBV30 and TRBJ2-5 provide the parts outside the CDR3, is SQTIHQWPATLVQPVGSPLSLECTVEGTSNPNLYWYRQAAGRGLQLLFYSVGIGQISSEVPQNLSASRPQDRQFILSSKKLLLSDSGFYLCACNAGEETQYFGPGTRLLVL.

V gene TRBV15 combines with J gene TRBJ2-1, with 11 nucleotides matching TRBD2. This CDR3 has 20 amino acids. The germline gives CDR1 LNHNV, CDR2 YYDKDF (reference sequence). Germline trimming cut 3 bases from V and 0 bases from J; bases unmatched to any gene: 13. CDR3 loop: CATSRSKGLAVLSSYNEQFF. The CDR3 DNA reads as TGTGCCACCAGCAGGTCGAAGGGACTAGCGGTCTTGAGCTCCTACAATGAGCAGTTCTTC.

The V gene is TRBV7-9, the J gene TRBJ2-7; the D gene is possibly TRBD1 (5 bases). V was cut by 5 bases and J by 1 base, with 9 bases left in between. Looked up from germline, CDR1 is SEHNR and CDR2 is FQNEAQ (reference sequence). This CDR3 region has 13 residues. CDR3 sequence: CASSPKGSYEQYF. CDR3 coding DNA: TGTGCCAGCAGCCCGAAGGGGTCCTACGAGCAGTACTTC.

The chain is built from TRBV2 and TRBJ2-2; 7 bases map to TRBD2. The ends lost 8 bases at V and 2 bases at J; junction bases unmatched: 8. CDR3 size: 15 residues. Germline assignment: CDR1 SNHLY and CDR2 FYNNEI. CDR3 sequence: CASAERGRNTGELFF. The DNA for the CDR3 is TGTGCCAGCGCCGAACGCGGGAGAAACACCGGGGAGCTGTTTTTT.